Reported below is one T cell receptor beta chain. Its antigen is not known. This sample is drawn from a study of T cell responses to AZD1222 COVID-19 vaccine. The assay was immunoSEQ multiplex PCR, and TCRdb's table has in-frame clones only and misses some. The data hold about 100,000 clones, with about 89% observed a single time. Points from the study as a whole: Among spike-specific TCRs, nearly half reportedly target unmutated variant regions. CD4 TCRs linked to vaccination spanned spike, dominating at 160-218 and 743-854. Among the donors, most were white British and more were female, and clonal diversity was possibly underestimated.

Investigators merged groups given second doses at roughly 4 or roughly 12 weeks. This material consisted of peripheral blood, taken 28 days after the second AZD1222 dose. The sequence was collected from an adult who received the AZD1222 COVID-19 vaccine.

In DNA form, the CDR3 reads TGCGCCAGCAGCCCCTCGACAGGGGTTAATCAGCCCCAGCATTTT. Amino acid sequence: CASSPSTGVNQPQHF. V is TRBV5-1 and J is TRBJ1-5; TRBD1 agrees at 8 bases. CDR3 size: 15 residues. The germline CDR1 and CDR2 sequences are SGHRS and YFSETQ. V lost 4 bases and J lost 4; bases outside the gene matches: 7.